The entry below describes one TCR beta chain. Its cognate antigen is unknown. Since a much larger clone is just one base distant, this may be a read error. The sample is drawn from a study of T cells in Graves' hyperthyroidism and ophthalmopathy. Regarding the study as a whole: Among thyroid clonotypes expanded above 0.001, most also appeared in blood.

TCR beta CDR3 regions were amplified from RNA. HTBI primers were the set used in a first-round RT-PCR of the TCR CDR3. TCRdb reprocessed the multiplex PCR reads with MiXCR, giving one entry per CDR3 protein. The sample has 540,000 or so distinct CDR3 sequences, approximately 14% seen once; the top ten hold around 7.8%. Germline CDR1 KGHSH, CDR2 LQKENI. The CDR3 spans 15 residues. Lactation, pregnancy, other autoimmune disease or uncontrolled infection excluded patients. V is TRBV18 and J is TRBJ2-2, with a weak D call TRBD2 (6 bases). The sequencing sample was made of blood. The clonotype originates from a woman aged 30 to 39 with Graves' hyperthyroidism. The CDR3 loop is CVSSPRRAITGELFF. DNA of the CDR3: TGTGTCAGCTCACCCCGGAGGGCCATCACCGGGGAGCTGTTTTTT.